One and the same sample provided the 29 T cell receptor beta chains below, sequenced in a study of cytomegalovirus exposure and HLA in healthy donors. PCR was performed using 60 Vbeta and 13 Jbeta primers. Profiled with immunoSEQ multiplex PCR; TCRdb holds only in-frame clones, not every one. Found here are 180,000 or so clones, roughly 73% of them singletons; the top ten hold over 3%. What was sequenced was PBMCs. Source of these receptors: a female donor in good health and CMV-seronegative.

Concerning this clone itself: Other DNA sequences of this sample code for an identical CDR3. CDR3 in DNA: TGTGCCAGCAGCTTGGCAGGGGGCAGCGGCTACACCTTC. Protein sequence: CASSLAGGSGYTF. The chain joins TRBV5-6 to TRBJ1-2; TRBD1 agrees at 8 bases. From germline, CDR1 is SGHDT and CDR2 YYEEEE. The CDR3 runs 13 residues. The ends lost 0 bases at V and 8 bases at J; junction bases unmatched: 3.

This clone appeared a single time. The chain is built from TRBV19 and TRBJ1-2, with 9 bases identical to TRBD1. V dropped 8 bases and J dropped 4; count of bases not matched to a gene: 2. Germline-derived CDR1 and CDR2 are LNHDA and SQIVND (reference sequence). CDR3 length: 12 amino acids. The CDR3 is CASRQGGYGYTF. As DNA, the CDR3 is TGTGCCAGTCGACAGGGGGGCTATGGCTACACCTTC.

The chain combines TRBV4-3 with TRBJ1-5; D gene ambiguous. Germline V lookup: CDR1 LGHNA, CDR2 YSLEER. This CDR3 spans 17 amino acids. V dropped 1 base and J dropped 9 bases, with 22 bases sitting between them. DNA for the CDR3: TGCGCCAGCAGCCAAGTCGTTGGGCTGGTCGGGATGATGCCCCAGCATTTT. Protein product: CASSQVVGLVGMMPQHF.

Points on this clone: Germline and junction disagree at one end, which may indicate a read error. The V call is TRBV10-3, the J call TRBJ2-7; possibly TRBD1 for D (6 bases). CDR1 is ENHRY, CDR2 SYGVKD, per germline. CDR3 length equals 14 residues. DNA of the CDR3: TGTGCCATCAGGGGGTCACAGGGCCCCTACGGGCAGTACTTC. Protein: CAIRGSQGPYGQYF.

The chain carries TRBV28 and TRBJ2-5, with 7 bases lining up with TRBD2. The J call is doubtful: the DNA matches TRBJ2-7 better. CDR1 and CDR2 from the germline V gene are MDHEN and SYDVKM. The CDR3 has 15 amino acids. The CDR3 DNA reads TGTGCCAGCAGTTCCCTCACGGCGGGAGCCGGCGAGCAGTACTTC. Translating it yields CASSSLTAGAGEQYF.

In its sample, this clone was seen once. The rearrangement links TRBV6-6 to TRBJ2-7; tentatively, D is TRBD2 (5 bases). The CDR3 covers 16 residues. Germline CDR1 MNHNY, CDR2 SVGAGI (reference sequence). V was pared by 0 bases and J by 7 bases, with 19 bases between. The DNA for the CDR3 is TGTGCCAGCAGTTACTCGGGAGTGCTCATCACGGGGGAGCAGTACTTC. Protein product: CASSYSGVLITGEQYF.

The rearrangement links TRBV7-3 to TRBJ2-4; 12 nucleotides match TRBD2. The CDR3 has 14 amino acids. The V and J ends lost 4 bases and 10 bases, in that order; junction bases with no gene match: 5. Germline CDR1 and CDR2: SGHTA and FQGTGA. This CDR3 reads CASSSGLAGSIQYF. The CDR3 coding sequence is TGTGCCAGCAGCTCAGGACTAGCGGGGTCAATTCAGTACTTC.

The chain uses TRBV7-6 and TRBJ2-3, with D possibly matching TRBD2 (6 bases). CDR1 is SGHVS, CDR2 FNYEAQ, per germline. This CDR3 contains 16 residues. V was cut by 4 bases and J by 3 bases, with 17 bases left in between. In nucleotides, the CDR3 is TGTGCCAGCAGCTGGCGAGGCGGGGCAGCGACAGATACGCAGTATTTT. This translates into CASSWRGGAATDTQYF. Supplemented by reference TRBV7-6 and TRBJ2-3, the full variable domain reads GAGVSQSPRYKVTKRGQDVALRCDPISGHVSLYWYRQALGQGPEFLTYFNYEAQQDKSGLPNDRFSAERPEGSISTLTIQRTEQRDSAMYRCASSWRGGAATDTQYFGPGTRLTVL.

This chain joins TRBV11-2 and TRBJ2-5; 8 nucleotides match TRBD2. V trimming: 5 bases; J trimming: 2 bases; junction bases outside the gene matches: 7. Germline CDR1 reads SGHAT; CDR2 reads FQNNGV. This CDR3 region has 15 residues. CDR3 amino acids: CASSPQLAAQETQYF. DNA for the CDR3: TGTGCCAGCAGCCCCCAACTAGCGGCTCAAGAGACCCAGTACTTC. Full variable domain (missing parts from reference TRBV11-2 and TRBJ2-5): EAGVAQSPRYKIIEKRQSVAFWCNPISGHATLYWYQQILGQGPKLLIQFQNNGVVDDSQLPKDRFSAERLKGVDSTLKIQPAKLEDSAVYLCASSPQLAAQETQYFGPGTRLLVL.

The genes are TRBV9 and TRBJ1-2; D unresolved. CDR1 is SGDLS and CDR2 is YYNGEE in the germline V gene. Trimming removed 0 bases from V and 2 bases from J, with 5 bases in between. There are 13 residues in the CDR3. The CDR3: CASSVGGNYGYTF. As DNA, the CDR3 is TGTGCCAGCAGCGTAGGAGGGAACTATGGCTACACCTTC.

V is TRBV19 and J is TRBJ2-1; 9 nucleotides agree with TRBD1. This CDR3 spans 16 amino acids. Germline CDR1 is LNHDA and CDR2 is SQIVND (reference sequence). The V segment lost 5 bases and the J segment 5 bases; nucleotides outside the gene matches: 10. CDR3 residues: CASSPPGTGWNNEQFF. Here the CDR3 DNA reads TGTGCCAGTAGTCCCCCCGGGACAGGGTGGAACAATGAGCAGTTCTTC.

This chain links TRBV7-2 with TRBJ1-2; 8 nucleotides line up with TRBD1. V lost 3 bases to trimming and J lost 8 bases; unmatched junction nucleotides: 5. Germline loops: CDR1 SGHTA, CDR2 FQGNSA. The CDR3 consists of 13 residues. In DNA, the CDR3 is TGTGCCAGCAGCTTGACAGGGGTCGGCGGCTACACCTTC. Amino acid sequence: CASSLTGVGGYTF.

CDR3 in amino acids: CASSPGTNNEQFF. The DNA for the CDR3 is TGCGCCAGCAGCCCCGGGACAAACAATGAGCAGTTCTTC. This chain joins TRBV5-1 and TRBJ2-1, with a weak D call TRBD1 (6 bases). CDR1 is SGHRS and CDR2 is YFSETQ in the germline V gene. V was clipped by 4 bases and J by 5 bases, with 10 bases between them. This CDR3 is 13 amino acids long.

This rearrangement joins TRBV5-4 to TRBJ1-2; D remains unclear. The ends were cut back, 0 bases at V and 3 bases at J, with 6 bases in the middle. The CDR3 sequence is 13 residues long. Germline assignment: CDR1 SGHNT and CDR2 YYREEE (reference sequence). This CDR3 reads CASSLGVDYGYTF. The CDR3 coding sequence is TGTGCCAGCAGCTTGGGTGTAGACTATGGCTACACCTTC.

The gene calls are TRBV20-1 and TRBJ1-5, with no clear D. CDR3 length: 11 amino acids. The germline V gene encodes CDR1 DFQATT and CDR2 SNEGSKA (reference sequence). V lost 4 bases and J 4 bases, leaving 5 bases between the germline ends. The CDR3 sequence is CSATENQPQHF. CDR3 in DNA: TGCAGTGCTACCGAGAATCAGCCCCAGCATTTT.

The genes are TRBV19 and TRBJ2-7, with 8 bases matching TRBD1. After removal of 7 bases from V and 6 bases from J, the junction contained 8 bases not matched to a gene. Germline CDR1 and CDR2: LNHDA and SQIVND (reference sequence). The CDR3 runs 13 residues. The CDR3 bases are TGTGCCAGTACCACTGGACAGGGTGGCGAGCAGTACTTC. Amino acid sequence: CASTTGQGGEQYF.

The CDR3 reads CASTGATTDTQYF. CDR3 nucleotides: TGTGCCAGCACAGGGGCCACCACAGATACGCAGTATTTT. The V and J genes are TRBV28 and TRBJ2-3, with TRBD1 as a possible D gene (6 bases). Germline lookup yields CDR1 MDHEN and CDR2 SYDVKM. V lost 7 bases and J 2 bases, leaving 10 bases between the germline ends. The CDR3 is 13 residues long.

This clone was seen a few times. The chain uses TRBV30 and TRBJ2-3, with 9 bases fitting TRBD2. The CDR3 totals 15 residues. Germline loops: CDR1 GTSNPN, CDR2 SVGIG (reference sequence). The trim removed 6 bases at V and 5 bases at J, leaving 12 bases unmatched. CDR3 nucleotide sequence: TGTGCCTGTTTAGCGGCGGGAGGGGGGGAAGATACGCAGTATTTT. This sequence encodes CACLAAGGGEDTQYF.

This clone was picked up a small number of times. The V call is TRBV5-1, the J call TRBJ2-7; 8 bases map to TRBD1. Trimming took 6 bases from V and 6 from J; bases not matched to a gene: 8. This CDR3 region has 13 residues. The germline gives CDR1 SGHRS, CDR2 YFSETQ. CDR3 loop: CASNRDRPSEQYF. The DNA for the CDR3 is TGCGCCAGCAACCGGGACAGGCCTAGCGAGCAGTACTTC.

This chain links TRBV28 with TRBJ2-7, with 7 bases lining up with TRBD2. CDR3 length: 15 residues. Trimming cost V 1 base and J 2 bases; bases outside gene matches: 5. Germline V gene sequence: CDR1 MDHEN, CDR2 SYDVKM. The CDR3 sequence: CASSLSGTITYEQYF. DNA for the CDR3: TGTGCCAGCAGTTTATCAGGGACTATTACCTACGAGCAGTACTTC.

This chain uses TRBV7-2 with TRBJ2-1; 11 nucleotides line up with TRBD2. This CDR3 comprises 17 residues. The ends lost 5 bases at V and 4 bases at J; junction bases unmatched: 10. Per germline, CDR1 SGHTA and CDR2 FQGNSA. The CDR3 DNA reads as TGTGCCAGCAGCCTATGGCCTAGCGGGGGGCTATACAATGAGCAGTTCTTC. Translated, it gives CASSLWPSGGLYNEQFF.

J is TRBJ2-3 and V is TRBV28; D may be TRBD1 (5 bases). Germline CDR1 and CDR2: MDHEN and SYDVKM. This CDR3 spans 12 amino acids. V shed 7 bases and J shed 2 bases, with 7 bases lying between them. CDR3 region: CASKGPTDTQYF. In nucleotides, the CDR3 is TGTGCCAGCAAGGGGCCCACAGATACGCAGTATTTT.

The count of this clone is one. V and J are TRBV4-3 and TRBJ1-2, with TRBD1 as a possible D gene (6 bases). The CDR3 sequence is 13 residues long. V was trimmed by 3 bases and J by 8 bases, leaving 13 bases between them. Germline CDR1 LGHNA, CDR2 YSLEER. Here the CDR3 reads CASSHGRGRGYTF. CDR3 DNA sequence: TGCGCCAGCAGCCACGGCAGGGGAAGAGGCTACACCTTC.

This clone was seen a handful of times. The CDR3 is CASSPQGAEATDTQYF. The CDR3 DNA sequence: TGTGCCAGTAGTCCGCAGGGGGCAGAGGCCACAGATACGCAGTATTTT. The V and J genes are TRBV19 and TRBJ2-3; 8 bases are a match to TRBD1. The CDR3 covers 16 residues. Germline V CDR1 and CDR2: LNHDA, SQIVND (reference sequence). With 5 bases clipped from V and 2 bases from J, the junction kept 9 bases outside the gene matches.

This rearrangement joins TRBV9 to TRBJ1-1; 8 bases map to TRBD1. With 1 base clipped from V and 4 bases from J, the junction kept 3 bases outside the gene matches. The CDR3 totals 14 residues. Germline V gives CDR1 SGDLS, CDR2 YYNGEE. The CDR3 DNA reads as TGTGCCAGCAGCGTACAGGGGGCGAGCACTGAAGCTTTCTTT. Its translation: CASSVQGASTEAFF.

The chain recombines TRBV7-8 with TRBJ1-1, with D perhaps matching TRBD1 (6 bases). V was pared by 2 bases and J by 1 base, with 8 bases between. CDR1 and CDR2 from the germline V gene are SGHVS and FQNEAQ. This CDR3 comprises 14 residues. CDR3 coding DNA: TGTGCCAGCAGCTTAAGGGGGTCGAACACTGAAGCTTTCTTT. Translation gives CASSLRGSNTEAFF.

The chain links TRBV7-2 to TRBJ2-3, with TRBD2 identical over 7 bases. Germline V gene data show CDR1 as SGHTA and CDR2 as FQGNSA. Unmatched junction bases numbered 4, after V lost 0 bases and J lost 1 base. The CDR3 contains 16 residues. CDR3 residues: CASSLAAAGGTDTQYF. The CDR3 coding sequence is TGTGCCAGCAGCTTAGCGGCGGCGGGGGGCACAGATACGCAGTATTTT.

This clone was seen once. J is TRBJ2-7 and V is TRBV27, with TRBD2 as a possible D gene (7 bases). V was trimmed by 5 bases and J by 3 bases, leaving 11 bases between them. CDR3 length: 13 residues. CDR1 and CDR2 (germline): MNHEY, SMNVEV (reference sequence). Written as DNA, the CDR3 is TGTGCCAGCAGTGAGGGGGGGTACTACGAGCAGTACTTC. Protein product: CASSEGGYYEQYF.

The genes are TRBV4-1 and TRBJ1-6; 9 bases fit TRBD1. The length of the CDR3 is 15 residues. J lost 14 bases, V lost 2 bases, and 10 bases had no gene match. Germline CDR1 MGHRA, CDR2 YSYEKL. In DNA form, the CDR3 reads TGCGCCAGCAGCCAAACCGGGACAGGGAATGAAGCCCTCCACTTT. This sequence encodes CASSQTGTGNEALHF.